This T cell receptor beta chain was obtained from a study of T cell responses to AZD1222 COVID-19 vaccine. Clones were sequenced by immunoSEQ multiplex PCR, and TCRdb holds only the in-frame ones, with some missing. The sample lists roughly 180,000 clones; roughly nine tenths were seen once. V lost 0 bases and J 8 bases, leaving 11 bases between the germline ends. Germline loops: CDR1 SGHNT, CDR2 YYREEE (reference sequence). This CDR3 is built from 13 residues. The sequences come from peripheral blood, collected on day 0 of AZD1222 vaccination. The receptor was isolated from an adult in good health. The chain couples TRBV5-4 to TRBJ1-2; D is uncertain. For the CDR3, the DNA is TGTGCCAGCAGCTTGGTGTCAGGAGGGGGCTACACCTTC. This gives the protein CASSLVSGGGYTF.